The 8 T cell receptor beta chains listed next were all sequenced from one sample in a study of T cell changes during pregnancy in multiple sclerosis. Here immunoSEQ multiplex PCR was the method, and the copy in TCRdb shows in-frame clones only, minus some. The data hold 77,000 or so clones, with about 94% observed a single time. Sequencing was performed on peripheral blood, taken in the second trimester of pregnancy. All receptors come from a female donor in good health, enrolled as a control in a pregnancy study.

The chain uses TRBV7-6 and TRBJ1-1, with D possibly being TRBD1 (5 bases). Germline CDR1 SGHVS, CDR2 FNYEAQ. The CDR3 sequence is 13 residues long. V was shortened by 5 bases and J by 12 bases, with 19 bases between the two germline ends. DNA of the CDR3: TGTGCCAGCAGCCCTCGGGACGGGGGAGAACCTTTCTTT. Amino acid sequence: CASSPRDGGEPFF.

In DNA, the CDR3 is TGTGCCTGGGTAGGACATCCGGACCAGCCCCAGCATTTT. The encoded protein is CAWVGHPDQPQHF. This chain uses TRBV30 with TRBJ1-5, with D possibly TRBD1 on 5 matching bases. This CDR3 region has 13 residues. Germline CDR1 reads GTSNPN; CDR2 reads SVGIG (reference sequence). V was clipped by 5 bases and J by 7 bases, with 15 bases between them.

The chain employs TRBV7-9 and TRBJ2-1; 8 bases line up with TRBD1. CDR1 and CDR2 (germline): SEHNR, FQNEAQ (reference sequence). This CDR3 is 14 amino acids long. V was pared by 2 bases and J by 10 bases, with 7 bases of the junction left unmatched. The CDR3 reads CASSLKDRVNEQFF. CDR3 in DNA: TGTGCCAGCAGCTTAAAGGACAGGGTGAACGAGCAGTTCTTC. Supplemented by reference TRBV7-9 and TRBJ2-1, the full variable domain reads DTGVSQNPRHKITKRGQNVTFRCDPISEHNRLYWYRQTLGQGPEFLTYFQNEAQLEKSRLLSDRFSAERPKGSFSTLEIQRTEQGDSAMYLCASSLKDRVNEQFFGPGTRLTVL.

The gene calls are TRBV4-2 and TRBJ2-5; 7 nucleotides align to TRBD2. CDR3 length equals 13 residues. Germline V gene data show CDR1 as LGHNA and CDR2 as YNFKEQ. After removal of 0 bases from V and 5 bases from J, the junction contained 0 bases not matched to a gene. The CDR3 DNA follows: TGTGCCAGCAGCCAAGAGGGAGGGGAGACCCAGTACTTC. This encodes CASSQEGGETQYF.

The chain couples TRBV5-4 to TRBJ1-1, with TRBD1 matching 7 bases. The CDR3 runs 17 residues. V lost 1 base to trimming and J lost 2 bases; unmatched junction nucleotides: 11. Looked up from germline, CDR1 is SGHNT and CDR2 is YYREEE (reference sequence). Written as DNA, the CDR3 is TGTGCCAGCAGCTTGCCAGGGGGTCTGGGGGGAAACACTGAAGCTTTCTTT. It codes for CASSLPGGLGGNTEAFF. Full variable domain (outside the CDR3, taken from reference TRBV5-4 and TRBJ1-1): ETGVTQSPTHLIKTRGQQVTLRCSSQSGHNTVSWYQQALGQGPQFIFQYYREEENGRGNFPPRFSGLQFPNYSSELNVNALELDDSALYLCASSLPGGLGGNTEAFFGQGTRLTVV.

J is TRBJ1-2 and V is TRBV2, with TRBD1 matching over 8 bases. Trimming removed 11 bases from V and 9 bases from J; junction bases left unmatched: 8. Germline lookup yields CDR1 SNHLY and CDR2 FYNNEI. The CDR3 contains 11 residues. The CDR3 loop reads CAGGQGYRYTF. The CDR3 DNA reads TGTGCCGGTGGACAGGGTTACCGCTACACCTTC.

In regard to this clone: Other DNA sequences of this sample code for an identical CDR3. The chain uses TRBV30 and TRBJ1-1; no clear D gene. This CDR3 spans 12 amino acids. V lost 2 bases and J lost 1, with 5 bases in between. Germline assignment: CDR1 GTSNPN and CDR2 SVGIG (reference sequence). In nucleotides, the CDR3 is TGTGCCTGGAGTTGGGCGAACACTGAAGCTTTCTTT. Amino acids: CAWSWANTEAFF.

This clone was counted a single time. The chain couples TRBV2 to TRBJ1-6; D is unresolved. Between the trimmed V and J ends, which lost 6 bases and 9 bases, there was a span of 15 bases. CDR3 size: 14 residues. CDR1 and CDR2 from the germline V gene are SNHLY and FYNNEI. CDR3 in DNA: TGTGCCAGCAGCCTAAACAGCCTGCGTTCACCCCTCCACTTT. This codes for CASSLNSLRSPLHF.